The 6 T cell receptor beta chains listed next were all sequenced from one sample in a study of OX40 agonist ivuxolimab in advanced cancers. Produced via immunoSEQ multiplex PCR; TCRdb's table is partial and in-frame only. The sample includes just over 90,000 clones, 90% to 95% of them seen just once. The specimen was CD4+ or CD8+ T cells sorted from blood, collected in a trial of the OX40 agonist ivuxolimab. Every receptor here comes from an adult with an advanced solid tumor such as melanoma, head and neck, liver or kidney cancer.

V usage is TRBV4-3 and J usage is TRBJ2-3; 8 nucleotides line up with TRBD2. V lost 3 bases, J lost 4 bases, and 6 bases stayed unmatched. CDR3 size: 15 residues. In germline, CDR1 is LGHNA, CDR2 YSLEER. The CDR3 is CASSQRAGVADTQYF. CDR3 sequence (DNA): TGCGCCAGCAGCCAGAGAGCGGGGGTGGCAGATACGCAGTATTTT.

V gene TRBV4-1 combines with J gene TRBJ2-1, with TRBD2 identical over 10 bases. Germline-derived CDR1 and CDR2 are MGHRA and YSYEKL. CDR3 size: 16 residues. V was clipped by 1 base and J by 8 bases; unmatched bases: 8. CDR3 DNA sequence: TGCGCCAGCAGCCAAGGAGAGCTAGCGGGAGAAGATGAGCAGTTCTTC. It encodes CASSQGELAGEDEQFF.

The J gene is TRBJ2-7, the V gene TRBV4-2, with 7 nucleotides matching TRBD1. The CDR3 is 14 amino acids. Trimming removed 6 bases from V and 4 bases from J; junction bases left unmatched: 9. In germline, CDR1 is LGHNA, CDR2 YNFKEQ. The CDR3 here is CASRQGLGSYEQYF. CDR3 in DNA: TGTGCCAGCAGACAGGGGCTTGGTAGTTACGAGCAGTACTTC.

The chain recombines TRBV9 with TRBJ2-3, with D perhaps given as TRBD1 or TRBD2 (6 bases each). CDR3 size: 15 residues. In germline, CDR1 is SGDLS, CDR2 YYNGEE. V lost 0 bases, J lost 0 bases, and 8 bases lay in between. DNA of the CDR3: TGTGCCAGCAGCGTAGAAGGGGGGAGCACAGATACGCAGTATTTT. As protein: CASSVEGGSTDTQYF.

The CDR3 coding sequence is TGTGCCAGCCGACAGGGACCTAGTTCTGGAAACACCATATATTTT. Translated: CASRQGPSSGNTIYF. This chain connects TRBV28 to TRBJ1-3, with TRBD1 matching over 7 bases. The length of the CDR3 is 15 residues. Germline CDR1 MDHEN, CDR2 SYDVKM. The trim removed 8 bases at V and 1 base at J, leaving 8 bases unmatched.

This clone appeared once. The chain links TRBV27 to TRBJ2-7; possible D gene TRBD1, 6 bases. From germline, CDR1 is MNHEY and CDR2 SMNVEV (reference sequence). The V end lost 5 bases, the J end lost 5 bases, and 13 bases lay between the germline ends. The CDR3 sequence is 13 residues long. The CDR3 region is CASSLSTGNEQYF. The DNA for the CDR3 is TGTGCCAGCAGTCTCTCCACAGGGAACGAGCAGTACTTC.